This is a list of T cell receptor beta chains from one sample in a study of CXCR3-negative and CXCR3-positive naive CD8 T cells. TCRdb reworked the 5' RACE reads into one entry per CDR3 protein, no DNA. The sample has 20,000 to 30,000 distinct CDR3 sequences. Sequenced: naive CXCR3- CD8+ T cells from blood. These receptors were obtained from a human donor in good health. Some clones in this sample may be carry-over from other donors' samples. Both conserved end residues are part of each CDR3. Size tells how often a clone was seen (once, few, many) or the class of an expanded clone, and some rows leave it out.

v_call	j_call	cdr3_length	clone_size	cdr3_aa
TRBV29-1	TRBJ2-7	11	NA	CSVVQYYEQYF
TRBV6-2/TRBV6-3	TRBJ2-1	20	NA	CASSYSAASGGASSYNEQFF
TRBV14	TRBJ2-7	15	NA	CASSAQRDLSYEQYF
TRBV7-8	TRBJ2-3	17	NA	CASSLTTTSGWTDTQYF
TRBV5-1	TRBJ2-5	15	NA	CASSPGTGGVETQYF
TRBV29-1	TRBJ1-1	15	NA	CSVEGRGHGGTEAFF
TRBV7-3	TRBJ1-2	13	NA	CASSEQGDQGYTF
TRBV6-2/TRBV6-3	TRBJ2-1	14	NA	CASSPAAVYNEQFF
TRBV9	TRBJ2-2	14	NA	CASSVDGYTGELFF
TRBV28	TRBJ2-2	19	NA	CASSFSSGSRSANTGELFF
TRBV20-1	TRBJ2-7	15	NA	CSARSPGQGAYEQYF
TRBV6-2/TRBV6-3	TRBJ1-1	13	NA	CASRWTVNTEAFF
TRBV28	TRBJ1-1	14	NA	CASRPITDTAEAFF
TRBV6-2/TRBV6-3	TRBJ1-1	17	NA	CASSYSIWGSGGAEAFF
TRBV3-1	TRBJ2-7	17	NA	CASSQDLLGRGGSEQYF
TRBV10-3	TRBJ2-2	15	NA	CAISEPWTSAGELFF
TRBV12-3/TRBV12-4	TRBJ2-5	15	NA	CASSPGQGFVETQYF
TRBV18	TRBJ2-5	15	NA	CASSPPTQGGETQYF
TRBV14	TRBJ2-2	16	NA	CASSHEEVSGTGELFF
TRBV6-5	TRBJ2-2	14	NA	CASSLYANTGELFF
TRBV4-1	TRBJ2-7	17	NA	CASSQELRRGGSVEQYF
TRBV12-3/TRBV12-4	TRBJ2-2	15	NA	CASRVLRDRYGELFF
TRBV4-3	TRBJ2-7	16	NA	CASSQDVRATSYEQYF
TRBV5-6	TRBJ2-7	15	NA	CASSPWNGPYYEQYF
TRBV29-1	TRBJ1-4	14	NA	CSVRLRAKNEKLFF
TRBV29-1	TRBJ2-1	13	NA	CSVEDRLLNEQFF
TRBV29-1	TRBJ1-2	11	NA	CSVRDNYGYTF
TRBV7-7	TRBJ2-5	15	medium-sized	CASSLNPGPRETQYF
TRBV6-2/TRBV6-3	TRBJ2-3	15	NA	CASSPGLESTDTQYF
TRBV2	TRBJ2-1	17	NA	CASSLSKRDRARDEQFF
TRBV6-1	TRBJ1-6	15	NA	CASNHTPDHNSPLHF
TRBV6-5	TRBJ2-7	13	NA	CASSPTGHYEQYF
TRBV5-1	TRBJ2-3	15	NA	CASSLGGLALDTQYF
TRBV18	TRBJ2-1	15	NA	CASSPPGTDYNEQFF
TRBV6-6	TRBJ2-7	13	NA	CASSYGPDDEQYF
TRBV7-6	TRBJ2-3	16	NA	CASSLTASASTDTQYF
TRBV7-9	TRBJ2-5	14	NA	CASSLVGQRETQYF
TRBV6-5	TRBJ2-7	14	NA	CASSYSSRGYEQYF
TRBV7-9	TRBJ2-5	14	NA	CASSTAGAQETQYF
TRBV2	TRBJ2-2	14	NA	CASSKGQGNGELFF
TRBV5-1	TRBJ2-1	14	NA	CASSLALTPNEQFF
TRBV9	TRBJ2-2	20	NA	CASSPPPGGQARANTGELFF
TRBV7-2	TRBJ2-1	13	NA	CASSLGQANEQFF
TRBV27	TRBJ2-1	13	NA	CASSLRGSPEQFF
TRBV29-1	TRBJ1-1	13	NA	CSVVPGLNTEAFF
TRBV7-2	TRBJ2-7	14	NA	CASRERKNSYEQYF
TRBV7-9	TRBJ1-2	14	NA	CASSPAGQNYGYTF
TRBV29-1	TRBJ2-3	13	NA	CSVVSGATDTQYF
TRBV7-3	TRBJ2-3	17	NA	CASSLSARSSIADTQYF
TRBV11-3	TRBJ2-1	12	medium-sized	CASSLGGDEQFF
TRBV27	TRBJ2-1	15	NA	CASSLLAGGHNEQFF
TRBV25-1	TRBJ2-7	11	NA	CAAMDSYEQYF
TRBV7-9	TRBJ2-1	16	NA	CASSLGLTSSYNEQFF
TRBV11-3	TRBJ1-2	13	NA	CASSLVGNGGYTF
TRBV5-1	TRBJ2-5	14	NA	CASSPEAGPETQYF
TRBV11-2	TRBJ2-1	16	NA	CASRDSGPVNVNEQFF
TRBV25-1	TRBJ2-1	19	NA	CASSEMTIKAGGPYNEQFF